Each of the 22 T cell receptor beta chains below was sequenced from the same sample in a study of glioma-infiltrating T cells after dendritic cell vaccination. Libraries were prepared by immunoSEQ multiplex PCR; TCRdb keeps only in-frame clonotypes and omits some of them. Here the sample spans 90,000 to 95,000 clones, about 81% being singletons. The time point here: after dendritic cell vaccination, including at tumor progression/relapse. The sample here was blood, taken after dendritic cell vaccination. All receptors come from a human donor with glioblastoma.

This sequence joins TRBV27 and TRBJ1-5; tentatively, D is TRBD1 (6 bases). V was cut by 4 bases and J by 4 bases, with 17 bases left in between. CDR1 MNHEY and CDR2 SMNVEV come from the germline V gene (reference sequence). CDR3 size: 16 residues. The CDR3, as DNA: TGTGCCAGCAGTTCAGGGGTGACAGGTTCTAATCAGCCCCAGCATTTT. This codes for CASSSGVTGSNQPQHF.

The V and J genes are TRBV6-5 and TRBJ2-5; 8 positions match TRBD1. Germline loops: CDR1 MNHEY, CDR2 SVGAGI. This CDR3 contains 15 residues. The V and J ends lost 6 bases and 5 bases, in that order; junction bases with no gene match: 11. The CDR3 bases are TGTGCCAGCAGACCGACAGGGGCGCGAGGGGAGACCCAGTACTTC. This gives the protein CASRPTGARGETQYF.

The CDR3 DNA reads as TGTGCCAGCAGAGGGACAGCAAGCAATCAGCCCCAGCATTTT. Translation: CASRGTASNQPQHF. The J gene is TRBJ1-5, the V gene TRBV6-5; 7 positions agree with TRBD1. Germline V gene lookup returns CDR1 MNHEY and CDR2 SVGAGI. The CDR3 totals 14 residues. The ends lost 6 bases at V and 1 base at J; junction bases unmatched: 3.

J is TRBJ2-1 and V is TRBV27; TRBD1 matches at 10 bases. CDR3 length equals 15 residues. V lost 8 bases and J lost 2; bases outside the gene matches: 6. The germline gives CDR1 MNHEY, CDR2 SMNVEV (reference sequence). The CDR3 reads CASVIGTGAYNEQFF. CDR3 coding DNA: TGTGCCAGCGTTATAGGGACAGGGGCCTACAATGAGCAGTTCTTC.

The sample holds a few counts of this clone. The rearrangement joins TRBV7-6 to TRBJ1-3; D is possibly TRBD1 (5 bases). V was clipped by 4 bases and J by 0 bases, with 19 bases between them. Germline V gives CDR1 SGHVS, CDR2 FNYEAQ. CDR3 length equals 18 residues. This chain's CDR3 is CASSSSPWGRASGNTIYF. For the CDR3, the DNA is TGTGCCAGCAGCTCATCCCCGTGGGGCAGGGCCTCTGGAAACACCATATATTTT.

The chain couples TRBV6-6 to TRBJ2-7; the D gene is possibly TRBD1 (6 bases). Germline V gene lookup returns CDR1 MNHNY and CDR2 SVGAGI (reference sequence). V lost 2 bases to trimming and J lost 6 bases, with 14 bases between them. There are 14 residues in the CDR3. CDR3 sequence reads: CASSYAQGDREQYV. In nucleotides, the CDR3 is TGTGCCAGCAGTTACGCACAGGGTGATCGCGAGCAGTACGTC.

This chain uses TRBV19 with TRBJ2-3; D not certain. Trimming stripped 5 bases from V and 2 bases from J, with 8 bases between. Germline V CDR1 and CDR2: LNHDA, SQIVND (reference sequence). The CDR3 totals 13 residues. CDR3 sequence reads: CASSSQDTDTQYF. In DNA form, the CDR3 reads TGTGCCAGTAGTTCCCAGGACACAGATACGCAGTATTTT.

The CDR3 sequence: CASSIIRGGGENTGELFF. CDR3 bases: TGTGCCAGCAGTATCATCCGCGGAGGAGGGGAGAACACCGGGGAGCTGTTTTTT. This chain connects TRBV2 to TRBJ2-2, with D possibly TRBD2 on 6 matching bases. The CDR3 is made up of 18 amino acids. Deletions cut 5 bases from V and 1 base from J, with 20 bases between. CDR1 is SNHLY and CDR2 is FYNNEI in the germline V gene.

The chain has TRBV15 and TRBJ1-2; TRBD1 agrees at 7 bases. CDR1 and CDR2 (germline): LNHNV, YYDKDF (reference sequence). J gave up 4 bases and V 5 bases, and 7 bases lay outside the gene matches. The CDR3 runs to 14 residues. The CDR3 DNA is TGTGCCACCAGCTCCCGGACAGGCCCCTATGGCTACACCTTC. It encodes CATSSRTGPYGYTF.

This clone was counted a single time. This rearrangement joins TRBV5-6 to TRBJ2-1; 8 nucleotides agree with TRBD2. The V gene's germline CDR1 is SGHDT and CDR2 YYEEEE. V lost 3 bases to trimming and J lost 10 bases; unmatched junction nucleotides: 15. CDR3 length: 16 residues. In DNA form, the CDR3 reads TGTGCCAGCAGCTCGCTGACGGGACTAGGGTTCGGGGAGCAGTTCTTC. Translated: CASSSLTGLGFGEQFF.

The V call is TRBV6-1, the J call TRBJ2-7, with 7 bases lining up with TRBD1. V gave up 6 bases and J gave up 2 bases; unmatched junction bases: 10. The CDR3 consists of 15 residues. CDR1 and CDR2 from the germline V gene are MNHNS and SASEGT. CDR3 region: CASSVGQDFPYEQYV. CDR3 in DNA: TGTGCCAGCAGCGTCGGACAGGATTTTCCCTACGAGCAGTACGTC.

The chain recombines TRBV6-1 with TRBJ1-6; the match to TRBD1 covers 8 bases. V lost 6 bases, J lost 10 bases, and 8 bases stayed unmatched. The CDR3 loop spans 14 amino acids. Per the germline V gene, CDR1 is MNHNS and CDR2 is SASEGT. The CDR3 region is CASRADRDRSPLHF. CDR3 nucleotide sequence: TGTGCCAGCAGGGCGGACAGGGATCGCTCACCCCTCCACTTT.

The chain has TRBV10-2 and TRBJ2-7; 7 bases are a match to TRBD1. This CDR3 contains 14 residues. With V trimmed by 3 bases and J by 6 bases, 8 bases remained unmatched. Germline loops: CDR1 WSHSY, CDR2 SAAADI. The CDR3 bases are TGCGCCAGCAGTGAACCCGGGACAGAGCGCGAGCAGTACGTC. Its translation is CASSEPGTEREQYV.

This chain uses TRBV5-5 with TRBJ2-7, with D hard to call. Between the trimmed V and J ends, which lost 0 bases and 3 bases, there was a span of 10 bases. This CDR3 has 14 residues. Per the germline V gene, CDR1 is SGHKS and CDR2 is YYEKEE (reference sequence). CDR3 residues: CASSLVGSNYEQYF. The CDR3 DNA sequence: TGTGCCAGCAGCTTGGTTGGCTCAAACTACGAGCAGTACTTC.

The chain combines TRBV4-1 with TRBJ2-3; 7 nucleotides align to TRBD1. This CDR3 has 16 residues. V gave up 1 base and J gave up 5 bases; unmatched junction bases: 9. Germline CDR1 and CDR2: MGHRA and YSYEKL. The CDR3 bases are TGCGCCAGCAGCCAAGCCCCGGGACAGACCAGAGATACGCAGTATTTT. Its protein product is CASSQAPGQTRDTQYF.

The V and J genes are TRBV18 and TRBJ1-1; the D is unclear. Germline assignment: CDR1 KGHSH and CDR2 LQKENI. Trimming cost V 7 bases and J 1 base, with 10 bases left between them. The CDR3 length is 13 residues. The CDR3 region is CASLTGRNTEAFF. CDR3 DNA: TGTGCCAGCTTAACCGGGAGGAACACTGAAGCTTTCTTT.

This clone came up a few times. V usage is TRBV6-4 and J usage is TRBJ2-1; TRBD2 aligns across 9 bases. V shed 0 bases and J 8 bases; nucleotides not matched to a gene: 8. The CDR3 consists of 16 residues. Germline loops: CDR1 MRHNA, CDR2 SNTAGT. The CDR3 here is CASSDSAGGPMYEQFF. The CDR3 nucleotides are TGTGCCAGCAGTGACTCGGCGGGGGGGCCCATGTATGAGCAGTTCTTC.

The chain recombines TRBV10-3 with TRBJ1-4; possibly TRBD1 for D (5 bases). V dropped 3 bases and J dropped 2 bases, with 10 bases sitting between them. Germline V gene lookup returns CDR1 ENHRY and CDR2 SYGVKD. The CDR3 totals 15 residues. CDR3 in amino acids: CAISDSGLTNEKLFF. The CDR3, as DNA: TGTGCCATCAGTGATTCAGGGCTCACTAATGAAAAACTGTTTTTT.

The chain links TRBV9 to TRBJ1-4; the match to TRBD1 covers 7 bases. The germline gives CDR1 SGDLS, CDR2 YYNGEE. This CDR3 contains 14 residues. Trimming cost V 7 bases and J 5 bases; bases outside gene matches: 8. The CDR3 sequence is CASGGQVGNEKLFF. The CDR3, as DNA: TGTGCCAGCGGCGGACAGGTTGGGAATGAAAAACTGTTTTTT.

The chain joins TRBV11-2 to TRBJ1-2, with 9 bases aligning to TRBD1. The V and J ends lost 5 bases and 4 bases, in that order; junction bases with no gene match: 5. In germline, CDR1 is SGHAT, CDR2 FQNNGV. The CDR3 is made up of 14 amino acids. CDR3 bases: TGTGCCAGCAGCCTGACAGGGGGAAGCTATGGCTACACCTTC. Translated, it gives CASSLTGGSYGYTF.

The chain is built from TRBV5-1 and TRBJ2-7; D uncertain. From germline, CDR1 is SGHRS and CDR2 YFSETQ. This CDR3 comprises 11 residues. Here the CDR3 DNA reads TGCGCCAGCCAGAACATCGGAAGATCGAGCGTC. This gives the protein CASQNIGRSSV.

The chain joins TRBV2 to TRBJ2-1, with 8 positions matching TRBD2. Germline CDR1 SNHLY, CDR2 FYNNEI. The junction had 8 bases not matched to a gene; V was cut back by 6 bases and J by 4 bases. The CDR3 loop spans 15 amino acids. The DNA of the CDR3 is TGTGCCAGCAGCGAGACCGGGGGGGGTTACAATGAGCAGTTCTTC. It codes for CASSETGGGYNEQFF.